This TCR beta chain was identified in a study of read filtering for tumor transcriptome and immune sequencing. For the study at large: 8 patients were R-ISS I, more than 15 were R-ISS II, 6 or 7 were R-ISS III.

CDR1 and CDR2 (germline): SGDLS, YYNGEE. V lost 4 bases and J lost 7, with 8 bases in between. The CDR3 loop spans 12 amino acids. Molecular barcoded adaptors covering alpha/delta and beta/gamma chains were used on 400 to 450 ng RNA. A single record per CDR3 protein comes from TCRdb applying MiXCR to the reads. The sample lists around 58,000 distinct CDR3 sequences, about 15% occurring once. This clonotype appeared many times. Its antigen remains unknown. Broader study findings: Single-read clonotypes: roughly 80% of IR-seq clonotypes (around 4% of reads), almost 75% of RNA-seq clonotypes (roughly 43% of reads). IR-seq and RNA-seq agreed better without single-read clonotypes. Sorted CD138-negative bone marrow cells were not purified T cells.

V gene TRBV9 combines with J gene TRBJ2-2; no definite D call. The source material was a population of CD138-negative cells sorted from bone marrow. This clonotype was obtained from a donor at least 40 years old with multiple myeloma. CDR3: CASSIHVGELFF. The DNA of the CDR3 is TGTGCCAGCAGCATACATGTCGGGGAGCTGTTTTTT.